This entry concerns a single T cell receptor (beta chain). Its antigen is not known. The data were taken from a study of PD-1 blockade in classical Hodgkin lymphoma. The repertoire was sequenced with immunoSEQ multiplex PCR; TCRdb's copy has only in-frame clones and lacks some. The data hold some 19,000 clones, with 70% to 90% observed a single time. The time point denotes: cycle 4 day 1 (C4D1), after 6 weeks of nivolumab. Relapse after autologous stem cell transplantation occurred in every patient, and brentuximab vedotin exposure varied. Study-wide points: Newly diagnosed patients were said to have less baseline TCR diversity than healthy donors did. Patients with a complete response exhibited baseline diversity comparable to newly diagnosed patients. Some patients began nivolumab under 1 year after ASCT. These patients were excluded from later analyses.

This CDR3 is 15 amino acids long. Trimming removed 3 bases from V and 2 bases from J; junction bases left unmatched: 3. CDR1 is LNHNV and CDR2 is YYDKDF in the germline V gene (reference sequence). Sequenced here: peripheral blood mononuclear cells (PBMCs), sampled before the fourth cycle of nivolumab. The receptor was isolated from a human donor with classical Hodgkin lymphoma. The chain uses TRBV15 and TRBJ2-7; 11 bases match TRBD2. CDR3 sequence: CATSRGLAAPYEQYF. Written as DNA, the CDR3 is TGTGCCACCAGCAGGGGACTAGCGGCACCCTACGAGCAGTACTTC.